The rows below give T cell receptor beta chains drawn from one sample of a study of CD8 T cells in ankylosing spondylitis. TCRdb reprocessed the 5' RACE reads with MiXCR, giving one entry per CDR3 protein. The profile covers about 240,000 distinct CDR3 sequences, with around a tenth appearing a single time and under 8% taken by the ten largest. The specimen sequenced was blood, either unsorted or a sorted T cell fraction (not recorded which). These receptors originate from a male donor with ankylosing spondylitis or in good health (not recorded which). Both conserved end residues are part of each CDR3. D genes are given only for firm matches. The size field reads once, few or many counts, or a class when the clone is expanded.

D: -; J: TRBJ1-3; V: TRBV15; size: many; CDR3: CATSREGEFGNTIYF; DNA: TGTGCCACCAGCAGAGAAGGGGAGTTTGGAAACACCATATATTTT
D: TRBD1; J: TRBJ2-5; V: TRBV25-1; size: many; CDR3: CASSESRDRRGETQYF; DNA: TGTGCCAGCAGTGAATCCCGGGACAGGCGGGGAGAGACCCAGTACTTC
D: -; J: TRBJ2-7; V: TRBV6-2/TRBV6-3; size: few; CDR3: CASSYGDLYEQYF; DNA: TGTGCCAGCAGTTACGGGGACTTGTACGAGCAGTACTTC
D: -; J: TRBJ2-7; V: TRBV2; size: many; CDR3: CASSREDSPTYEQYF; DNA: TGTGCCAGCAGTAGGGAGGACAGCCCCACCTACGAGCAGTACTTC
D: TRBD1; J: TRBJ2-7; V: TRBV24-1; size: many; CDR3: CAPSSKSGQGGIYEQYF; DNA: TGTGCCCCCTCTTCCAAATCGGGACAGGGGGGAATTTACGAGCAGTACTTC
D: -; J: TRBJ1-6; V: TRBV5-1; size: many; CDR3: CASSLVRTGHYNSPLHF; DNA: TGCGCCAGCAGCTTGGTTAGAACAGGCCATTATAATTCACCCCTCCACTTT
D: TRBD1; J: TRBJ2-5; V: TRBV10-2; size: many; CDR3: CASSEPGQGGETQYF; DNA: TGCGCCAGCAGTGAGCCGGGACAGGGTGGAGAGACCCAGTACTTC
D: TRBD2; J: TRBJ2-3; V: TRBV5-1; size: many; CDR3: CASSPLRGVSTDTQYF; DNA: TGCGCCAGCAGCCCCCTCCGGGGGGTCAGCACAGATACGCAGTATTTT
D: -; J: TRBJ1-5; V: TRBV7-8; size: many; CDR3: CASSGPGGNQPQHF; DNA: TGTGCCAGCAGCGGCCCCGGTGGGAATCAGCCCCAGCATTTT
D: -; J: TRBJ2-1; V: TRBV5-1; size: many; CDR3: CASSQNEYNEQFF; DNA: TGCGCCAGCAGCCAGAACGAATACAATGAGCAGTTCTTC
D: TRBD1; J: TRBJ2-3; V: TRBV7-3; size: few; CDR3: CASSAGQGHSDTQYF; DNA: TGTGCCAGCAGCGCCGGACAGGGGCACTCAGATACGCAGTATTTT